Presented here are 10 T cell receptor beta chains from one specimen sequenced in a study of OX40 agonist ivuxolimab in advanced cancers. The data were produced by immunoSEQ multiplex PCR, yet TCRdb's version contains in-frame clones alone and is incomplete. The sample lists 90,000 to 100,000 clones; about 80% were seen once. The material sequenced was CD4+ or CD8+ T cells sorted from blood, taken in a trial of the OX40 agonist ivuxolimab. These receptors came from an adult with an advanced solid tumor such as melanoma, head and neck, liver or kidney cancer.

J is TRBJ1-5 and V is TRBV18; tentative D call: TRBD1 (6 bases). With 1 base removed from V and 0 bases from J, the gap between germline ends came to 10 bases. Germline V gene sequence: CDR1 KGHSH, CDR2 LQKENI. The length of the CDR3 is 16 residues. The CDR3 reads CASSPLPGVSNQPQHF. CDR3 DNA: TGTGCCAGCTCACCACTACCAGGGGTTAGCAATCAGCCCCAGCATTTT.

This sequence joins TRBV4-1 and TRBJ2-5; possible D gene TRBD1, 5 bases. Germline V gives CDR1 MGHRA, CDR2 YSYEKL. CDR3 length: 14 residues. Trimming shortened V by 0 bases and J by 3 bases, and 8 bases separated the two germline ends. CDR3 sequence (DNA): TGCGCCAGCAGCCAAGACGCAGGGAAAGAGACCCAGTACTTC. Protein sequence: CASSQDAGKETQYF.

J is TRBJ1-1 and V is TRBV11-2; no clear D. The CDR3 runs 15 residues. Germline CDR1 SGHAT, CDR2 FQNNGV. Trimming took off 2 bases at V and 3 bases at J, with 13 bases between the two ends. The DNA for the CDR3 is TGTGCCAGCAGCTTACAGTCTTTTCGGGACACTGAAGCTTTCTTT. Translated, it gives CASSLQSFRDTEAFF.

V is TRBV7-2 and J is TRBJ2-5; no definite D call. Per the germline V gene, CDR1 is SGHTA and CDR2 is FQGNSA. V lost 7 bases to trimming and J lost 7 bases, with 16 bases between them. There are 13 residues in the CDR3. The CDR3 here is CASTLMELGTQYF. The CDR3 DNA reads TGTGCCAGCACCCTAATGGAGCTAGGGACCCAGTACTTC.

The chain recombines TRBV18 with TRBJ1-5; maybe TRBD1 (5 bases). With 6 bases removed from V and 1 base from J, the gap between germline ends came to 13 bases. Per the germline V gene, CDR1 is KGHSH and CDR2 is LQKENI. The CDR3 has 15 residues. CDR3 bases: TGTGCCAGCTCCCAGCAGGGTAGGAGCAATCAGCCCCAGCATTTT. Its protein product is CASSQQGRSNQPQHF.

For the CDR3, the DNA is TGTGCCAGTAGTCCCCTCCTAGCGAAAGAGACCCAGTACTTC. Protein product: CASSPLLAKETQYF. The chain links TRBV19 to TRBJ2-5, with D possibly TRBD2 on 6 matching bases. Germline lookup yields CDR1 LNHDA and CDR2 SQIVND (reference sequence). This CDR3 has 14 amino acids. V was trimmed by 5 bases and J by 3 bases, leaving 13 bases between them.

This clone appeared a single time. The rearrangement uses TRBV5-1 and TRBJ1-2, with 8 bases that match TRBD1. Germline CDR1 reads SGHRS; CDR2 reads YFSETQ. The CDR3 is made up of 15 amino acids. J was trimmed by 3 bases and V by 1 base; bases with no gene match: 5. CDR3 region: CASSLSQGGDYGYTF. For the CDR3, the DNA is TGCGCCAGCAGCTTGTCACAGGGGGGTGACTATGGCTACACCTTC.

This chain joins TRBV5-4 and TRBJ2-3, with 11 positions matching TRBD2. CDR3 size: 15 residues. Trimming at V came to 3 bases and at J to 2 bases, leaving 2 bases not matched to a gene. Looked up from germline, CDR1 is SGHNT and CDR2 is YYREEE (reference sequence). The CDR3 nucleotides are TGTGCCAGCAGCTCGGGACTAGCGGTCACAGATACGCAGTATTTT. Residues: CASSSGLAVTDTQYF.

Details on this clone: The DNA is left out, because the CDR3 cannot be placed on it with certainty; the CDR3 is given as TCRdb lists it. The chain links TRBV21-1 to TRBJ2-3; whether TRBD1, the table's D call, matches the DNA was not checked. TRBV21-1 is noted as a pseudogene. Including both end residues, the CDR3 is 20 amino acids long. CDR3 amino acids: CASSKRVARGSGVGPDTQYF.

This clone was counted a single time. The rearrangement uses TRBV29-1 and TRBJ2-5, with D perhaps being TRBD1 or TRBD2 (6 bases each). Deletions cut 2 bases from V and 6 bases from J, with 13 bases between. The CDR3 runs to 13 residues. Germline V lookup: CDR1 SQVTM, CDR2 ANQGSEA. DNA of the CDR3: TGCAGCGTTGAATCCGGGGGCCGAAAGACCCAGTACTTC. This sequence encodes CSVESGGRKTQYF.